These T cell receptor beta chains were read from a single sample in a study of T cell repertoires in cytomegalovirus infection. Each CDR3 protein is one row after TCRdb ran MiXCR on the reads. The data contain 200,000 to 300,000 distinct CDR3 sequences, approximately 8.3% of them singletons. The material sequenced was PBMCs. The source of these receptors is a human donor in good health (CMV status not recorded). Some clones in this sample may be carry-over from other donors' samples. Both conserved end residues are part of each CDR3. The order of the fields is V gene, J gene, D gene, clone size, CDR3 protein, CDR3 DNA. The D gene is left open where the match is weak. A clone size is listed for some rows: how often the clone was seen (once, few, many), or a class if it is expanded.

v_call: TRBV7-9
j_call: TRBJ2-5
d_call: -
clone_size: -
cdr3_aa: CASRSAGVFETQYF
cdr3_nt: TGTGCCAGCAGGTCGGCAGGGGTTTTCGAGACCCAGTACTTC

v_call: TRBV5-6
j_call: TRBJ2-7
d_call: -
clone_size: -
cdr3_aa: CASSRTGLGFYEQYF
cdr3_nt: TGTGCCAGCAGCAGAACAGGCCTGGGTTTCTACGAGCAGTACTTC

v_call: TRBV7-2
j_call: TRBJ2-1
d_call: -
clone_size: many
cdr3_aa: CASSSLPRSEQFF
cdr3_nt: TGTGCCAGCAGCTCCCTACCCAGGTCTGAGCAGTTCTTC

v_call: TRBV7-4
j_call: TRBJ1-3
d_call: -
clone_size: few
cdr3_aa: CASRAERTIYF
cdr3_nt: TGTGCCAGCCGGGCGGAACGCACCATATATTTT

v_call: TRBV7-2
j_call: TRBJ2-5
d_call: TRBD2
clone_size: many
cdr3_aa: CASSFGGGAQETQYF
cdr3_nt: TGTGCCAGCAGCTTCGGCGGGGGAGCCCAAGAGACCCAGTACTTC

v_call: TRBV11-2
j_call: TRBJ2-5
d_call: -
clone_size: -
cdr3_aa: CASSLTSGQETQYF
cdr3_nt: TGTGCCAGCAGCTTAACTTCAGGGCAAGAGACCCAGTACTTC

v_call: TRBV19
j_call: TRBJ1-2
d_call: TRBD1
clone_size: many
cdr3_aa: CASSKRDRGKYGYTF
cdr3_nt: TGTGCCAGTAGTAAGCGGGACAGGGGAAAGTATGGCTACACCTTC

v_call: TRBV6-2/TRBV6-3
j_call: TRBJ2-2
d_call: -
clone_size: -
cdr3_aa: CASSHPGRGAGELFF
cdr3_nt: TGTGCCAGCAGCCACCCCGGCAGGGGGGCCGGGGAGCTGTTTTTT

v_call: TRBV20-1
j_call: TRBJ1-3
d_call: -
clone_size: many
cdr3_aa: CSALRGNTIYF
cdr3_nt: TGCAGTGCTCTCAGAGGAAACACCATATATTTT

v_call: TRBV7-2
j_call: TRBJ2-3
d_call: -
clone_size: -
cdr3_aa: CASSIGGGQDTQYF
cdr3_nt: TGTGCCAGCAGCATAGGGGGGGGCCAAGATACGCAGTATTTT

v_call: TRBV2
j_call: TRBJ2-7
d_call: TRBD2
clone_size: -
cdr3_aa: CASMRGLAGYPEQYF
cdr3_nt: TGTGCCAGCATGCGAGGACTAGCGGGGTACCCCGAGCAGTACTTC

v_call: TRBV7-2
j_call: TRBJ2-3
d_call: TRBD2
clone_size: many
cdr3_aa: CASSVSGTSGGSDTQYF
cdr3_nt: TGTGCCAGCAGCGTAAGCGGGACTAGCGGGGGATCAGATACGCAGTATTTT

v_call: TRBV12-3/TRBV12-4
j_call: TRBJ2-1
d_call: -
clone_size: many
cdr3_aa: CASSTIRSLYNEQFF
cdr3_nt: TGTGCCAGCAGTACAATCCGGTCCCTCTACAATGAGCAGTTCTTC

v_call: TRBV7-9
j_call: TRBJ1-3
d_call: -
clone_size: many
cdr3_aa: CASSPRPGNSGNTIYF
cdr3_nt: TGTGCCAGCAGCCCCCGTCCAGGGAACTCTGGAAACACCATATATTTT

v_call: TRBV2
j_call: TRBJ1-2
d_call: TRBD1
clone_size: -
cdr3_aa: CASNRDRGPERGYTF
cdr3_nt: TGTGCCAGCAACCGGGACAGGGGCCCGGAAAGGGGCTACACCTTC

v_call: TRBV7-2
j_call: TRBJ2-6
d_call: TRBD2
clone_size: many
cdr3_aa: CASSSGLAGGPGANVLTF
cdr3_nt: TGTGCCAGCAGCTCGGGACTAGCGGGGGGGCCTGGGGCCAACGTCCTGACTTTC

v_call: TRBV5-1
j_call: TRBJ2-3
d_call: TRBD1
clone_size: few
cdr3_aa: CASSLQGARGATDTQYF
cdr3_nt: TGCGCCAGCAGCTTACAGGGGGCCCGCGGGGCCACAGATACGCAGTATTTT

v_call: TRBV19
j_call: TRBJ1-5
d_call: -
clone_size: few
cdr3_aa: CASSIQGFAQPQHF
cdr3_nt: TGTGCCAGTAGTATCCAGGGGTTTGCTCAGCCCCAGCATTTT

v_call: TRBV5-1
j_call: TRBJ2-3
d_call: TRBD2
clone_size: many
cdr3_aa: CASSPRASGLGTDTQYF
cdr3_nt: TGCGCCAGCAGCCCACGGGCTAGCGGGCTAGGCACAGATACGCAGTATTTT

v_call: TRBV4-1
j_call: TRBJ2-3
d_call: TRBD2
clone_size: few
cdr3_aa: CASSPASGLAVKGDTQYF
cdr3_nt: TGCGCCAGCAGCCCCGCTTCGGGACTAGCGGTGAAGGGGGATACGCAGTATTTT

v_call: TRBV7-9
j_call: TRBJ2-2
d_call: -
clone_size: few
cdr3_aa: CASQSGKKNTGELFF
cdr3_nt: TGTGCCAGCCAGTCGGGGAAAAAGAACACCGGGGAGCTGTTTTTT

v_call: TRBV7-8
j_call: TRBJ1-5
d_call: TRBD1
clone_size: medium-sized
cdr3_aa: CASSNRDSYSNQPQHF
cdr3_nt: TGTGCCAGCAGCAACCGGGACAGTTATAGCAATCAGCCCCAGCATTTT

v_call: TRBV7-6
j_call: TRBJ1-3
d_call: TRBD1
clone_size: many
cdr3_aa: CASSLGTGSGNTIYF
cdr3_nt: TGTGCCAGCAGCTTGGGGACAGGCTCTGGAAACACCATATATTTT

v_call: TRBV7-2
j_call: TRBJ1-6
d_call: -
clone_size: -
cdr3_aa: CASSFPGVGNSPLHF
cdr3_nt: TGTGCCAGCAGCTTCCCTGGGGTTGGAAATTCACCCCTCCACTTT

v_call: TRBV28
j_call: TRBJ2-7
d_call: TRBD1
clone_size: many
cdr3_aa: CASSGTGRSSYEQYF
cdr3_nt: TGTGCCAGCAGTGGGACAGGGAGGAGCTCCTACGAGCAGTACTTC

v_call: TRBV20-1
j_call: TRBJ2-2
d_call: TRBD1
clone_size: -
cdr3_aa: CSAHRTGGVSGELFF
cdr3_nt: TGCAGTGCTCATCGGACAGGGGGCGTCTCCGGGGAGCTGTTTTTT

v_call: TRBV7-9
j_call: TRBJ2-1
d_call: TRBD2
clone_size: many
cdr3_aa: CASSLGLAGGRNEQFF
cdr3_nt: TGTGCCAGCAGCTTAGGGCTAGCGGGAGGTCGTAATGAGCAGTTCTTC

v_call: TRBV7-2
j_call: TRBJ1-4
d_call: -
clone_size: many
cdr3_aa: CASSSQPPGGFNEKLFF
cdr3_nt: TGTGCCAGCAGCTCACAACCCCCCGGGGGGTTTAATGAAAAACTGTTTTTT

v_call: TRBV7-2
j_call: TRBJ2-3
d_call: TRBD2
clone_size: few
cdr3_aa: CASSLTSSITDTQYF
cdr3_nt: TGTGCCAGCAGCTTGACTAGCTCCATCACAGATACGCAGTATTTT

v_call: TRBV7-2
j_call: TRBJ1-2
d_call: -
clone_size: many
cdr3_aa: CASSLDRAVYGYTF
cdr3_nt: TGTGCCAGCAGCTTAGACAGGGCTGTCTATGGCTACACCTTC

v_call: TRBV7-2
j_call: TRBJ2-7
d_call: TRBD2
clone_size: -
cdr3_aa: CASSLVTRPGLGNSYEQYF
cdr3_nt: TGTGCCAGCAGCTTAGTGACCAGGCCGGGACTAGGGAACTCCTACGAGCAGTACTTC

v_call: TRBV7-8
j_call: TRBJ2-2
d_call: -
clone_size: many
cdr3_aa: CASSSSVSGTGELFF
cdr3_nt: TGTGCCAGCAGCTCTAGCGTTAGTGGCACCGGGGAGCTGTTTTTT

v_call: TRBV12-3/TRBV12-4
j_call: TRBJ1-5
d_call: -
clone_size: many
cdr3_aa: CASSLAGVRGDQPQHF
cdr3_nt: TGTGCCAGCAGTTTAGCCGGGGTTAGAGGCGATCAGCCCCAGCATTTT

v_call: TRBV6-4
j_call: TRBJ2-3
d_call: TRBD1
clone_size: -
cdr3_aa: CASSPYDRGGTDTQYF
cdr3_nt: TGTGCCAGCAGTCCCTACGACAGGGGCGGCACAGATACGCAGTATTTT

v_call: TRBV6-1
j_call: TRBJ2-2
d_call: TRBD2
clone_size: many
cdr3_aa: CASTKELLAANTGELFF
cdr3_nt: TGTGCCAGCACCAAAGAGCTCCTAGCGGCGAACACCGGGGAGCTGTTTTTT

v_call: TRBV15
j_call: TRBJ2-1
d_call: -
clone_size: -
cdr3_aa: CATSATGTGPNEQFF
cdr3_nt: TGTGCCACCAGCGCCACCGGGACTGGACCCAATGAGCAGTTCTTC

v_call: TRBV7-2
j_call: TRBJ2-7
d_call: TRBD1
clone_size: many
cdr3_aa: CASSRTGTGGHEQYF
cdr3_nt: TGTGCCAGCAGTCGGACCGGGACAGGGGGCCACGAGCAGTACTTC

v_call: TRBV7-2
j_call: TRBJ1-1
d_call: -
clone_size: many
cdr3_aa: CASSFAGYTEAFF
cdr3_nt: TGTGCCAGCAGCTTTGCAGGATACACTGAAGCTTTCTTT

v_call: TRBV6-6
j_call: TRBJ1-5
d_call: TRBD1
clone_size: many
cdr3_aa: CASSPADRGMGNQPQHF
cdr3_nt: TGTGCCAGCAGCCCAGCGGACAGGGGGATGGGCAATCAGCCCCAGCATTTT

v_call: TRBV7-2
j_call: TRBJ1-5
d_call: -
clone_size: many
cdr3_aa: CASSSIHLHQPQHF
cdr3_nt: TGTGCCAGCAGCTCAATTCACCTTCATCAGCCCCAGCATTTT

v_call: TRBV6-1
j_call: TRBJ1-1
d_call: -
clone_size: medium-sized
cdr3_aa: CASSLRRQVNTEAFF
cdr3_nt: TGTGCCAGCAGCTTACGCAGACAGGTGAACACTGAAGCTTTCTTT

v_call: TRBV7-2
j_call: TRBJ2-7
d_call: -
clone_size: -
cdr3_aa: CASSLQRQTTYEQYF
cdr3_nt: TGTGCCAGCAGCTTACAGAGGCAGACGACCTACGAGCAGTACTTC

v_call: TRBV5-1
j_call: TRBJ2-1
d_call: TRBD2
clone_size: many
cdr3_aa: CASSPGLAGNNEQFF
cdr3_nt: TGCGCCAGCAGCCCCGGACTAGCGGGAAACAATGAGCAGTTCTTC

v_call: TRBV7-2
j_call: TRBJ2-7
d_call: TRBD1
clone_size: many
cdr3_aa: CASSFQTGDTYEQYF
cdr3_nt: TGTGCCAGCAGCTTCCAGACAGGGGATACCTACGAGCAGTACTTC

v_call: TRBV12-3/TRBV12-4
j_call: TRBJ2-7
d_call: -
clone_size: few
cdr3_aa: CASSNGPAGEQYF
cdr3_nt: TGTGCCAGCAGCAACGGACCCGCCGGCGAGCAGTACTTC

v_call: TRBV7-6
j_call: TRBJ2-5
d_call: -
clone_size: many
cdr3_aa: CASSPTIETQYF
cdr3_nt: TGTGCCAGCAGCCCCACCATAGAGACCCAGTACTTC

v_call: TRBV7-2
j_call: TRBJ1-1
d_call: TRBD1
clone_size: many
cdr3_aa: CASSLRQGTTEAFF
cdr3_nt: TGTGCCAGCAGCCTCCGACAGGGTACCACTGAAGCTTTCTTT

v_call: TRBV6-8
j_call: TRBJ2-7
d_call: -
clone_size: many
cdr3_aa: CASSYSTSFEQYF
cdr3_nt: TGTGCCAGCAGTTACTCGACCTCTTTCGAGCAGTACTTC

v_call: TRBV5-4
j_call: TRBJ2-5
d_call: TRBD1
clone_size: many
cdr3_aa: CASSGNRDRQETQYF
cdr3_nt: TGTGCCAGCAGCGGTAACCGGGACAGGCAAGAGACCCAGTACTTC

v_call: TRBV5-4
j_call: TRBJ2-5
d_call: -
clone_size: few
cdr3_aa: CASSLEGVGETQYF
cdr3_nt: TGTGCCAGCAGCTTGGAGGGCGTGGGGGAGACCCAGTACTTC

v_call: TRBV6-6
j_call: TRBJ2-6
d_call: -
clone_size: many
cdr3_aa: CASSYSGRGANVLTF
cdr3_nt: TGTGCCAGCAGTTACTCCGGGAGAGGGGCCAACGTCCTGACTTTC